The 26 T cell receptor beta chains below were found in one sample sequenced in a study of blood T cell repertoires in COVID-19. The protocol was immunoSEQ multiplex PCR, while the TCRdb copy is restricted to in-frame clones and leaves out a portion. There are about 260,000 clones in the sample; 83% occur only once, and 9.4% lies in the top ten. The specimen was peripheral blood. These receptors originate from a woman in her forties or fifties who had recovered from COVID-19.

The chain uses TRBV7-2 and TRBJ2-6, with 11 nucleotides matching TRBD1. The V gene's germline CDR1 is SGHTA and CDR2 FQGNSA. This CDR3 comprises 19 residues. Trimming removed 5 bases from V and 0 bases from J; junction bases left unmatched: 9. CDR3: CASSLRSGTGGSGANVLTF. CDR3 nucleotides: TGTGCCAGCAGCCTCAGGAGTGGGACAGGGGGCTCTGGGGCCAACGTCCTGACTTTC.

The chain links TRBV9 to TRBJ2-2; 13 bases line up with TRBD2. In germline, CDR1 is SGDLS, CDR2 YYNGEE. This CDR3 is 15 amino acids long. J gave up 6 bases and V 6 bases, and 5 bases lay outside the gene matches. CDR3 DNA sequence: TGTGCCAGCACTCCGGGACTAGCGGGGTCCGGGGAGCTGTTTTTT. It specifies CASTPGLAGSGELFF.

The gene calls are TRBV18 and TRBJ2-3, with unresolved D. The CDR3 is 15 residues long. V was trimmed by 3 bases and J by 0 bases, leaving 10 bases between them. Germline CDR1 is KGHSH and CDR2 is LQKENI. The CDR3 region has the DNA TGTGCCAGCTCACCGGAGATGACGAGCACAGATACGCAGTATTTT. This gives the protein CASSPEMTSTDTQYF.

This chain uses TRBV30 with TRBJ2-3, with 10 positions matching TRBD1. This CDR3 spans 13 amino acids. V shed 5 bases and J 3 bases; nucleotides not matched to a gene: 2. CDR1 is GTSNPN, CDR2 SVGIG, per germline (reference sequence). Here the CDR3 DNA reads TGTGCCTGGGACAGGGGGCTTACAGATACGCAGTATTTT. Translating it yields CAWDRGLTDTQYF.

The rearrangement uses TRBV27 and TRBJ2-2; TRBD2 agrees at 12 bases. The junction had 9 bases not matched to a gene; V was cut back by 8 bases and J by 5 bases. The CDR3 totals 16 residues. Germline V lookup: CDR1 MNHEY, CDR2 SMNVEV (reference sequence). This chain's CDR3 is CASCGLAGRGTGELFF. The DNA of the CDR3 is TGTGCCAGCTGCGGACTAGCGGGGCGGGGGACCGGGGAGCTGTTTTTT.

The chain is built from TRBV28 and TRBJ2-3; 7 nucleotides line up with TRBD2. Germline loops: CDR1 MDHEN, CDR2 SYDVKM. The CDR3 covers 13 residues. Losses at the gene ends were 11 bases for V and 3 bases for J; bases not matched to a gene: 8. In DNA, the CDR3 is TGTGCCTCTCTACCGGGGGGAACAGATACGCAGTATTTT. This codes for CASLPGGTDTQYF. Full variable domain (remainder filled in from reference TRBV28 and TRBJ2-3): DVKVTQSSRYLVKRTGEKVFLECVQDMDHENMFWYRQDPGLGLRLIYFSYDVKMKEKGDIPEGYSVSREKKERFSLILESASTNQTSMYLCASLPGGTDTQYFGPGTRLTVL.

The J gene is TRBJ2-2, the V gene TRBV18; 8 bases are shared with TRBD2. V trimming: 3 bases; J trimming: 3 bases; junction bases outside the gene matches: 6. Germline-derived CDR1 and CDR2 are KGHSH and LQKENI. The CDR3 is 16 residues long. The DNA of the CDR3 is TGTGCCAGCTCACCCTCCAGCGGGAGACACACCGGGGAGCTGTTTTTT. This gives the protein CASSPSSGRHTGELFF. Using reference TRBV18 and TRBJ2-2 for the parts outside the CDR3, the full variable domain is NAGVMQNPRHLVRRRGQEARLRCSPMKGHSHVYWYRQLPEEGLKFMVYLQKENIIDESGMPKERFSAEFPKEGPSILRIQQVVRGDSAAYFCASSPSSGRHTGELFFGEGSRLTVL.

V and J are TRBV4-3 and TRBJ2-7; 7 bases are shared with TRBD1. The V segment lost 3 bases and the J segment 2 bases; nucleotides outside the gene matches: 4. CDR3 length: 14 residues. The germline V gene encodes CDR1 LGHNA and CDR2 YSLEER. The CDR3 loop reads CASSQVTGTYEQYF. The DNA for the CDR3 is TGCGCCAGCAGCCAGGTGACAGGGACCTACGAGCAGTACTTC.

The chain couples TRBV28 to TRBJ1-2; 8 bases align to TRBD1. V lost 6 bases to trimming and J lost 6 bases; unmatched junction nucleotides: 6. The CDR3 contains 13 residues. The germline CDR1 and CDR2 sequences are MDHEN and SYDVKM. CDR3 residues: CASRGTGKDGYTF. CDR3 sequence (DNA): TGTGCCAGCAGGGGGACAGGAAAGGATGGCTACACCTTC.

The CDR3 spells CASSSAGGLRYF. The CDR3 coding sequence is TGTGCCAGCAGCTCAGCGGGAGGGTTGAGGTACTTC. V gene TRBV7-3 combines with J gene TRBJ2-5; TRBD2 agrees at 10 bases. Trimming took 4 bases from V and 13 from J; bases not matched to a gene: 6. Germline V gene lookup returns CDR1 SGHTA and CDR2 FQGTGA. The CDR3 has 12 amino acids.

CDR3 sequence (DNA): TGTGCCAGCAGTAGGGGGATTAGTAATTCACCCCTCCACTTT. Amino acids: CASSRGISNSPLHF. The rearrangement uses TRBV6-5 and TRBJ1-6; TRBD1 is a possible D gene (6 bases). The V gene lost 5 bases and the J gene lost 6 bases, with 11 bases spanning the gap. The germline gives CDR1 MNHEY, CDR2 SVGAGI. This CDR3 contains 14 residues.

This clone was counted between two and nine times. This sequence joins TRBV6-1 and TRBJ1-2; 7 nucleotides line up with TRBD1. Germline CDR1 MNHNS, CDR2 SASEGT. This CDR3 is built from 16 residues. J gave up 4 bases and V 2 bases, and 10 bases lay outside the gene matches. The CDR3 DNA follows: TGTGCCAGCAGTGAACCCCCTACAGGGGAGGTCTATGGCTACACCTTC. Amino acid sequence: CASSEPPTGEVYGYTF.

About this clone: The same CDR3 arises from other DNA sequences in this sample as well. The rearrangement uses TRBV4-3 and TRBJ1-2; D call uncertain. Germline CDR1 and CDR2: LGHNA and YSLEER. This CDR3 region has 15 residues. V was trimmed by 0 bases and J by 5 bases, leaving 13 bases between them. The DNA of the CDR3 is TGCGCCAGCAGCCAAGACTCCTCAGCCGGGTATGGCTACACCTTC. It yields the protein CASSQDSSAGYGYTF.

The chain joins TRBV5-1 to TRBJ2-7, with 8 positions matching TRBD2. Germline V lookup: CDR1 SGHRS, CDR2 YFSETQ. V shed 3 bases and J 5 bases; nucleotides not matched to a gene: 7. The CDR3 sequence is 14 residues long. The CDR3 coding sequence is TGCGCCAGCAGCTCACCCGGGAGGGTGAACGAGCAGTACTTC. It is translated as CASSSPGRVNEQYF.

The chain uses TRBV18 and TRBJ1-4, with 8 bases matching TRBD1. Germline trimming cut 3 bases from V and 4 bases from J; bases unmatched to any gene: 4. CDR1 and CDR2 (germline): KGHSH, LQKENI. The CDR3 is 15 residues long. CDR3 coding DNA: TGTGCCAGCTCACCGAGGGGACAGGATAATGAAAAACTGTTTTTT. Translated: CASSPRGQDNEKLFF.

As DNA, the CDR3 is TGTGCCAGCTCACCAATCCGGGACAGGGGCTCCGGAAACACCATATATTTT. This gives the protein CASSPIRDRGSGNTIYF. The chain is built from TRBV18 and TRBJ1-3; 10 bases line up with TRBD1. This CDR3 is built from 17 residues. In germline, CDR1 is KGHSH, CDR2 LQKENI. V was pared by 2 bases and J by 4 bases, with 8 bases of the junction left unmatched. Combining the CDR3 with reference TRBV18 and TRBJ1-3 gives the whole variable domain NAGVMQNPRHLVRRRGQEARLRCSPMKGHSHVYWYRQLPEEGLKFMVYLQKENIIDESGMPKERFSAEFPKEGPSILRIQQVVRGDSAAYFCASSPIRDRGSGNTIYFGEGSWLTVV.

This clone was counted many times. The chain combines TRBV6-5 with TRBJ2-7; the D gene is possibly TRBD1 (5 bases). With 2 bases removed from V and 2 bases from J, the gap between germline ends came to 10 bases. CDR3 length equals 14 residues. CDR1 is MNHEY and CDR2 is SVGAGI in the germline V gene. In DNA, the CDR3 is TGTGCCAGCAGTTACCGAGACAGTACCTACGAGCAGTACTTC. Residues: CASSYRDSTYEQYF.

Many counts were recorded for this clone. The CDR3 sequence is CASSDFRAGQGRDTIYF. DNA for the CDR3: TGTGCCAGCAGTGACTTTAGAGCGGGACAGGGTAGAGACACCATATATTTT. The rearrangement joins TRBV2 to TRBJ1-3, with 9 nucleotides matching TRBD1. CDR1 is SNHLY, CDR2 FYNNEI, per germline. CDR3 length: 17 amino acids. V dropped 3 bases and J dropped 8; count of bases not matched to a gene: 14.

This chain uses TRBV4-3 with TRBJ1-2, with TRBD1 matching 8 bases. The CDR3 runs to 15 residues. The germline V gene encodes CDR1 LGHNA and CDR2 YSLEER. Unmatched junction bases numbered 8, after V lost 4 bases and J lost 4 bases. The CDR3 reads CASSLSDRGGYGYTF. The CDR3 DNA sequence: TGCGCCAGCAGCCTCTCCGACAGGGGAGGCTATGGCTACACCTTC.

The chain carries TRBV7-8 and TRBJ2-5; 15 bases agree with TRBD2. V trimming: 5 bases; J trimming: 4 bases; junction bases outside the gene matches: 11. Germline V gene data show CDR1 as SGHVS and CDR2 as FQNEAQ. CDR3 size: 18 residues. CDR3 DNA: TGTGCCAGCAGCCGCCGGACTAGCGGGGGGGAAGTTGGAGAGACCCAGTACTTC. Amino acids: CASSRRTSGGEVGETQYF.

The chain uses TRBV6-5 and TRBJ2-1, with TRBD1 matching over 9 bases. With 6 bases clipped from V and 7 bases from J, the junction kept 4 bases outside the gene matches. The length of the CDR3 is 13 residues. Germline CDR1 reads MNHEY; CDR2 reads SVGAGI. CDR3 nucleotide sequence: TGTGCCAGCAGGGAGACAGGGGGTAATGAGCAGTTCTTC. Amino acid sequence: CASRETGGNEQFF.

CDR3 sequence (DNA): TGTGCCAGCAGTTACTTCGAGGACGGGGAGCTGTTTTTT. As protein: CASSYFEDGELFF. This chain uses TRBV27 with TRBJ2-2; D uncertain. CDR3 length equals 13 residues. Trimming took off 4 bases at V and 7 bases at J, with 10 bases between the two ends. Germline V gene lookup returns CDR1 MNHEY and CDR2 SMNVEV (reference sequence).

This rearrangement joins TRBV6-6 to TRBJ1-1; 9 bases agree with TRBD1. Germline lookup yields CDR1 MNHNY and CDR2 SVGAGI (reference sequence). V shed 6 bases, J shed 7 bases, and the junction held 6 bases outside the gene matches. The CDR3 has 13 amino acids. The CDR3, as DNA: TGTGCCAGCAGGGGGACAGGGCAGTATGAAGCTTTCTTT. This translates into CASRGTGQYEAFF.

The chain employs TRBV10-2 and TRBJ2-2; no clear D gene. This CDR3 has 15 residues. The germline V gene encodes CDR1 WSHSY and CDR2 SAAADI. With 5 bases removed from V and 1 base from J, the gap between germline ends came to 11 bases. The CDR3 protein is CASSLTRQNTGELFF. For the CDR3, the DNA is TGCGCCAGCAGTTTAACGCGACAGAACACCGGGGAGCTGTTTTTT.

V usage is TRBV24-1 and J usage is TRBJ2-3, with TRBD2 matching 8 bases. This CDR3 has 17 amino acids. CDR1 is KGHDR and CDR2 is SFDVKD in the germline V gene. V was clipped by 4 bases and J by 6 bases; unmatched bases: 14. The CDR3 loop reads CATSDPGGPGKVDTQYF. The CDR3, as DNA: TGTGCCACCAGTGACCCGGGGGGGCCGGGAAAGGTGGATACGCAGTATTTT.

There are a few counts of this clone. The V call is TRBV28, the J call TRBJ2-5; D gene unclear. Germline V lookup: CDR1 MDHEN, CDR2 SYDVKM. The ends were cut back, 5 bases at V and 0 bases at J, with 7 bases in the middle. This CDR3 region has 13 residues. The CDR3 DNA reads TGTGCCAGCAGTCCAGGAAACCAAGAGACCCAGTACTTC. It is translated as CASSPGNQETQYF.